This TCR beta chain was identified in a study of PD-1 blockade in classical Hodgkin lymphoma. Data came from immunoSEQ multiplex PCR; TCRdb stores just in-frame clones and leaves some out. The sample shows several thousand clones, around 88% of them seen only once. Germline V gene lookup returns CDR1 MNHNY and CDR2 SVGAGI (reference sequence). V was pared by 2 bases and J by 6 bases, with 16 bases between. The CDR3 sequence is 15 residues long. The time point here: cycle 4 day 1 (C4D1), after less than seven weeks of nivolumab. The patients all showed relapse after autologous stem cell transplantation, while their brentuximab vedotin exposure varied.

The source of this sequence is a human donor with classical Hodgkin lymphoma. The sample consisted of peripheral blood mononuclear cells (PBMCs), taken before the fourth cycle of nivolumab. The J gene is TRBJ1-2, the V gene TRBV6-6; the D is unclear. The CDR3 here is CASSYLSGLGDGYTF. The CDR3 DNA sequence: TGTGCCAGCAGTTACCTCTCGGGCCTGGGCGATGGCTACACCTTC.